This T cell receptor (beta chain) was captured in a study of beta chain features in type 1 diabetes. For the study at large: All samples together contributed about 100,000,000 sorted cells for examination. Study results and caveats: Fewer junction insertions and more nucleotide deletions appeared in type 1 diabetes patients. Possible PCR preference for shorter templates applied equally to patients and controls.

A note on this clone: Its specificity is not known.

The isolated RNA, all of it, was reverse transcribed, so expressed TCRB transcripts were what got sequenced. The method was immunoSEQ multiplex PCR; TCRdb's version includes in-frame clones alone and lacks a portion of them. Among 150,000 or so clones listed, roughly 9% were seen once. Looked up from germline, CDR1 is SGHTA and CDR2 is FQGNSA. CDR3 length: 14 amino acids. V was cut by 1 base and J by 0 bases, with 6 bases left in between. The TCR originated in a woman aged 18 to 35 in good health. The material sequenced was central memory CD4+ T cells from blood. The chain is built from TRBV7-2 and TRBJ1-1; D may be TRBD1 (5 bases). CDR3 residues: CASSLGGMNTEAFF. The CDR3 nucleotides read TGTGCCAGCAGCTTAGGGGGCATGAACACTGAAGCTTTCTTT.